This TCR beta chain came from a study of CD4 and CD8 cells across lung adenocarcinoma regions. Samples came from patients with localized non-small cell lung adenocarcinoma. Each CDR3 protein gets one entry after TCRdb re-called the PCR reads with MiXCR. The table records around 6,800 distinct CDR3 sequences, approximately 54% of them present only once. Comments on this clonotype: The junction differs from germline at one of its ends, possibly a read error.

The sequence was collected from a male donor with lung adenocarcinoma. The CD4 and CD8 labels of this study may be unreliable. The sample consisted of CD8+ T cells from the center of a lung tumor.

The CDR3 loop is CANSVGGAEQFF. CDR3 coding DNA: TGTGCCAACAGCGTAGGGGGCGCTGAGCAGTTCTTC. The chain links TRBV9 to TRBJ2-1; 7 bases map to TRBD1. The CDR3 totals 12 residues. In germline, CDR1 is SGDLS, CDR2 YYNGEE. The full variable domain, with the rest looked up from reference TRBV9 and TRBJ2-1, is DSGVTQTPKHLITATGQRVTLRCSPRSGDLSVYWYQQSLDQGLQFLIQYYNGEERAKGNILERFSAQQFPDLHSELNLSSLELGDSALYFCANSVGGAEQFFGPGTRLTVL.